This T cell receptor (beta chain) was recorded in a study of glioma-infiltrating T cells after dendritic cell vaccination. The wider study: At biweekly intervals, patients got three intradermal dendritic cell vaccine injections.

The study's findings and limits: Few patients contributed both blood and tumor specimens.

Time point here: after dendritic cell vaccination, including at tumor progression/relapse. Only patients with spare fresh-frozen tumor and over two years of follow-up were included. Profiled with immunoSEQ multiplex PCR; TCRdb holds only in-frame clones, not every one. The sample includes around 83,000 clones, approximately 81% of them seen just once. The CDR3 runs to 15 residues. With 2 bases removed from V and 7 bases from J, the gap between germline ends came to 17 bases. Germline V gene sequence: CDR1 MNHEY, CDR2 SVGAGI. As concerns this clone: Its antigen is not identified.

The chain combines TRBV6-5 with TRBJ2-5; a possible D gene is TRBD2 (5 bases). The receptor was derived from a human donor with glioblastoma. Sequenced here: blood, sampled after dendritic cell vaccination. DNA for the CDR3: TGTGCCAGCAGTTACGAGGGAGAGCCCGTTGTGACCCAGTACTTC. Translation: CASSYEGEPVVTQYF.